The 10 T cell receptor beta chains listed next were all sequenced from one sample in a study of Graves' ophthalmopathy and Graves' hyperthyroidism. Scientists amplified the TCR beta CDR3 regions from RNA transcripts. Investigators did first-round RT-PCR with HTBI primers, then second-round multiplex PCR. TCRdb processed the multiplex PCR reads anew with MiXCR; each CDR3 protein has one entry. The profile shows about 550,000 distinct CDR3 sequences, 35% to 40% of them singletons. Sequencing was carried out using peripheral blood or thyroid tissue (not recorded which). The receptors were gathered from an adult man with Graves' hyperthyroidism.

Ten or more counts support this clonotype. The gene calls are TRBV10-3 and TRBJ1-6; D is ambiguous. Germline V CDR1 and CDR2: ENHRY, SYGVKD. The CDR3 loop spans 16 amino acids. The germline V and J ends were trimmed by 2 bases and 7 bases, with 15 bases remaining between them. The CDR3 DNA follows: TGTGCCATCAGTGAGATGTGGGGTAAAGGGAATTCACCCCTCCACTTT. It encodes CAISEMWGKGNSPLHF.

This clonotype has at least ten counts. As DNA, the CDR3 is TGTGCCAGTAGTATCGGGACAGGGAGCTATGGCTACACCTTC. Its protein product is CASSIGTGSYGYTF. The chain is built from TRBV19 and TRBJ1-2; 9 nucleotides align to TRBD1. This CDR3 has 14 amino acids. V dropped 3 bases and J dropped 4; count of bases not matched to a gene: 3. CDR1 and CDR2 from the germline V gene are LNHDA and SQIVND (reference sequence).

This clonotype was found many times. The chain uses TRBV5-6 and TRBJ1-2, with TRBD1 matching over 10 bases. CDR1 and CDR2 from the germline V gene are SGHDT and YYEEEE. After removal of 3 bases from V and 7 bases from J, the junction contained 9 bases not matched to a gene. The CDR3 is 15 residues long. CDR3 sequence: CASSSIEGQGSGYTF. The CDR3 coding sequence is TGTGCCAGCAGCTCAATCGAGGGACAGGGGTCTGGCTACACCTTC.

This chain connects TRBV24-1 to TRBJ1-2; D is ambiguous. V lost 4 bases and J lost 8, with 13 bases in between. The CDR3 covers 13 residues. Germline loops: CDR1 KGHDR, CDR2 SFDVKD. This CDR3 reads CATSESLAGGYTF. DNA of the CDR3: TGTGCCACCAGTGAATCCCTAGCGGGAGGCTACACCTTC.

The chain is built from TRBV20-1 and TRBJ1-4; 7 bases are a match to TRBD1. The CDR3 consists of 15 residues. With 3 bases clipped from V and 6 bases from J, the junction kept 10 bases outside the gene matches. Per germline, CDR1 DFQATT and CDR2 SNEGSKA (reference sequence). As DNA, the CDR3 is TGCAGTGCTAGTTCCCCGGGACAGCGACATGAAAAACTGTTTTTT. This sequence encodes CSASSPGQRHEKLFF.

This clonotype turned up a few times. The chain employs TRBV3-1 and TRBJ1-1; no definite D call. This CDR3 comprises 15 residues. Trimming removed 5 bases from V and 3 bases from J, with 16 bases in between. Germline CDR1 and CDR2: LGHDT and YNNKEL (reference sequence). CDR3: CASSYVAIGHTEAFF. CDR3 sequence (DNA): TGTGCCAGCAGCTACGTGGCGATTGGCCACACTGAAGCTTTCTTT.

This clonotype was recorded many times. The gene calls are TRBV19 and TRBJ1-1; possible D gene TRBD1, 6 bases. There are 14 residues in the CDR3. V was trimmed by 6 bases and J by 1 base, leaving 12 bases between them. Germline CDR1 is LNHDA and CDR2 is SQIVND (reference sequence). For the CDR3, the DNA is TGTGCCAGTAGGCGACAGGACGCGAACACTGAAGCTTTCTTT. This translates into CASRRQDANTEAFF.

A note on this clonotype: A much bigger clone sits one base away, suggesting this may be a read error. Given the absence of the conserved phenylalanine or tryptophan at the CDR3 end, a read error is likely. V gene TRBV10-3 combines with J gene TRBJ1-6, with no clear D. V was pared by 10 bases and J by 4 bases, with 17 bases between. Germline V gene lookup returns CDR1 ENHRY and CDR2 SYGVKD. This CDR3 contains 15 residues. The CDR3 protein is CATQDGWNYNSPLHL. DNA of the CDR3: TGTGCCACCCAGGACGGTTGGAATTATAATTCACCCCTCCACCTT.

A word on this clonotype: Given a much more abundant clone one base away, this may be a read error. The rearrangement joins TRBV7-2 to TRBJ2-7; TRBD2 matches 10 bases. This CDR3 comprises 14 residues. Germline V gene data show CDR1 as SGHTA and CDR2 as FQGNSA. The CDR3 nucleotides read TGTGCCGGCAGCTTCGGGACTAGCGTCTACGAGCAGTACTTC. Translated: CAGSFGTSVYEQYF.

The V and J genes are TRBV7-9 and TRBJ2-5, with 8 bases fitting TRBD2. CDR1 and CDR2 from the germline V gene are SEHNR and FQNEAQ (reference sequence). Trimming removed 5 bases from V and 2 bases from J; junction bases left unmatched: 16. This CDR3 has 18 residues. Here the CDR3 reads CASSQEWQLAELQETQYF. The DNA for the CDR3 is TGTGCCAGCAGCCAAGAATGGCAACTAGCGGAACTTCAAGAGACCCAGTACTTC. The entire variable domain, with the rest obtained from reference TRBV7-9 and TRBJ2-5, is as follows: DTGVSQNPRHKITKRGQNVTFRCDPISEHNRLYWYRQTLGQGPEFLTYFQNEAQLEKSRLLSDRFSAERPKGSFSTLEIQRTEQGDSAMYLCASSQEWQLAELQETQYFGPGTRLLVL.